This is a list of T cell receptor beta chains from one sample in a study of shared clonotypes between healthy human individuals. Assay used: immunoSEQ multiplex PCR; TCRdb lists only in-frame clones, some missing. This sample has some 2,100,000 clones, with 90% to 96% found just once. The sequenced material came from naive CD4+ T cells sorted from blood. These receptors all come from a man between 18 and 29 years old in good health. CDR3s include the opening cysteine and the closing phenylalanine or tryptophan. The D gene is left open where the match is weak. Some rows have no size entry. The others give once, few or many, or a class for an expanded clone.

D gene,J gene,clone size,V gene,CDR3 DNA,CDR3 protein
-,TRBJ1-4,-,TRBV28,TGTGCCAGCAGTTTCACGGAGGGAGAAAAACTGTTTTTT,CASSFTEGEKLFF
TRBD1,TRBJ2-7,-,TRBV6-5,TGTGCCAGCAGGTCCGGGACAGGGCACTCCTACGAGCAGTACTTC,CASRSGTGHSYEQYF
TRBD1,TRBJ1-2,-,TRBV5-1,TGCGCCAGCAGCATCGCCGGGACAGGGGACGACTACACCTTC,CASSIAGTGDDYTF
-,TRBJ1-5,-,TRBV5-1,TGCGCCAGCAGCTTGGGTACAGGTAATCAGCCCCAGCATTTT,CASSLGTGNQPQHF
TRBD1,TRBJ1-2,-,TRBV6-1,TGTGCCAGCAGTGACGTGACAGGGCGGTATGGCTACACCTTC,CASSDVTGRYGYTF
TRBD2,TRBJ2-1,-,TRBV4-1,TGCGCCAGCAGCCGAGAGGGCTCTAGCGGGATTAGCTCCTACAATGAGCAGTTCTTC,CASSREGSSGISSYNEQFF
TRBD1,TRBJ1-1,-,TRBV7-9,TGTGCCAGCAGCCGATCGACCACAGGGGGGGACACTGAAGCTTTCTTT,CASSRSTTGGDTEAFF
-,TRBJ2-7,-,TRBV10-3,TGTGCCATCAGGACCGTGGGTGGTGGGGCCTACGAGCAGTACTTC,CAIRTVGGGAYEQYF
-,TRBJ1-1,few,TRBV7-8,TGTGCCAGCAGCTTGTGGGGGACTGAAGCTTTCTTT,CASSLWGTEAFF
-,TRBJ1-1,few,TRBV7-9,TGTGCCAGCAGCCAGCGAGTAAACACTGAAGCTTTCTTT,CASSQRVNTEAFF
TRBD2,TRBJ2-7,-,TRBV5-1,TGCGCCAGCAGCTTGGACTCGAAGATAGCGGGAGGGATTTACGAGCAGTACTTC,CASSLDSKIAGGIYEQYF
TRBD2,TRBJ2-7,-,TRBV5-4,TGTGCCAGCAGCTTAGGGTCGGGGGGGGACGAGCAGTACTTC,CASSLGSGGDEQYF
TRBD2,TRBJ2-7,-,TRBV7-4,TGTGCCAGCAGCTTAGGACTAGCGGCTCGGGAGCAGTACTTC,CASSLGLAAREQYF
TRBD2,TRBJ2-3,-,TRBV5-4,TGTGCCAGCAGCTTGTTGACTAGCGCTAGCACAGATACGCAGTATTTT,CASSLLTSASTDTQYF
-,TRBJ1-5,-,TRBV28,TGTGCCAGCAGTTTATTACAAGGGCCTAATAATCAGCCCCAGCATTTT,CASSLLQGPNNQPQHF
-,TRBJ1-2,-,TRBV5-1,TGCGCCAGCAGTTTTGCCACACCCCGGGGGCGCCTGCATGGCTACACCTTC,CASSFATPRGRLHGYTF
-,TRBJ1-3,-,TRBV4-3,TGCGCCAGCAGCCAAGGGGCGGCTGGTAGCTCTGGAAACACCATATATTTT,CASSQGAAGSSGNTIYF
-,TRBJ2-5,-,TRBV18,TGTGCCAGCTCACCCACGGACACCCCGGGGGAGACCCAGTACTTC,CASSPTDTPGETQYF
-,TRBJ1-1,-,TRBV5-6,TGTGCCAGCAGCCGGGGTTCCCCCTTCGAAGCTTTCTTT,CASSRGSPFEAFF
-,TRBJ1-1,-,TRBV6-6,TGTGCCAGCAGTTGGGGGCCTGAAGCTTTCTTT,CASSWGPEAFF
-,TRBJ1-1,once,TRBV6-1,TGTGCCAGCAGCGCAAAGGGGGGTTCGGCTGAAGCTTTCTTT,CASSAKGGSAEAFF
-,TRBJ2-7,-,TRBV7-8,TGTGCCAGCAGCGCGTTGGCCCCTCAGGGCTACGAGCAGTACTTC,CASSALAPQGYEQYF
-,TRBJ2-2,-,TRBV6-5,TGTGCCAGCAGGTACTGGAGCGGGGAGCTGTTTTTT,CASRYWSGELFF
TRBD1,TRBJ2-1,-,TRBV5-4,TGTGCCAGCAGCCTGGGACAGGGGTACAATGAGCAGTTCTTC,CASSLGQGYNEQFF
-,TRBJ1-5,-,TRBV6-1,TGTGCCAGCAGTGACCGGACTCAGCCCCAGCATTTT,CASSDRTQPQHF
-,TRBJ2-1,-,TRBV7-9,TGTGCCAGCAGCTTAGACAGGGCCCTTATCCGATACAATGAGCAGTTCTTC,CASSLDRALIRYNEQFF
-,TRBJ2-7,-,TRBV18,TGTGCCAGCTCACCACCCAGTCCCCCCTACGAGCAGTACTTC,CASSPPSPPYEQYF
TRBD1,TRBJ1-6,-,TRBV5-4,TGTGCCAGCAGCTTGGCACCGCATGACAGGGCGGCTAATTCACCCCTCCACTTT,CASSLAPHDRAANSPLHF
TRBD1,TRBJ1-1,-,TRBV6-6,TGTGCCAGCAGTTACTCGGGACAGGGGGCCTCTTTCTTT,CASSYSGQGASFF
-,TRBJ2-2,-,TRBV29-1,TGCAGCGCCCGCCTAAATTGGGGGAACACCGGGGAGCTGTTTTTT,CSARLNWGNTGELFF
TRBD1,TRBJ1-4,-,TRBV5-5,TGTGCCAGCAGCTTTGGTGGGCAGGGGGCAGCTAATGAAAAACTGTTTTTT,CASSFGGQGAANEKLFF
-,TRBJ2-7,-,TRBV7-9,TGTGCCAGCAGCTTAGCCGGGGGGCAGGACTACGAGCAGTACTTC,CASSLAGGQDYEQYF
-,TRBJ2-4,-,TRBV28,TGTGCCAGCAGTAGTCGGGGAGACTTAGCCAAAAACATTCAGTACTTC,CASSSRGDLAKNIQYF
-,TRBJ2-3,-,TRBV7-9,TGTGCCAGCAGCTTAGACACTAGCAAGCAGTATTTT,CASSLDTSKQYF
-,TRBJ2-7,-,TRBV6-5,TGTGCCAGCAGTTACTCCGGGTACCAACCCTACGAGCAGTACTTC,CASSYSGYQPYEQYF
-,TRBJ1-5,-,TRBV18,TGTGCCAGCTCACTCAATTCCTTTAGGGGCAATCAGCCCCAGCATTTT,CASSLNSFRGNQPQHF
TRBD2,TRBJ2-1,-,TRBV6-5,TGTGCCAGCAGTTACTCGATATCGGGGGGAAATGAGCAGTTCTTC,CASSYSISGGNEQFF
-,TRBJ1-1,-,TRBV2,TGTGCCAGCAGCTTACGACTGGGGAACACTGAAGCTTTCTTT,CASSLRLGNTEAFF
TRBD2,TRBJ2-3,-,TRBV2,TGTGCCAGCAAGTGGGGGGCTAGCGGGAGAGCAGATACGCAGTATTTT,CASKWGASGRADTQYF
-,TRBJ1-1,-,TRBV5-5,TGTGCCAGCAGCTTAAAAGGGAACCAGGGGAAGAACACTGAAGCTTTCTTT,CASSLKGNQGKNTEAFF
-,TRBJ2-7,-,TRBV21-1,TGTGCCAGCAGCAAACTCCCTAGCGAGGAGTGGTACTTC,CASSKLPSEEWYF
-,TRBJ2-5,-,TRBV5-5,TGTGCCAGCGGGTCCGTGACTAGAGGGATTCGGGAGACCCAGTACTTC,CASGSVTRGIRETQYF
TRBD1,TRBJ2-7,-,TRBV30,TGTGCCCATGGACAGGGGAGGCACGAGCAGTACTTC,CAHGQGRHEQYF
-,TRBJ2-1,-,TRBV12-2,TGTGCAAGTCTCCACCCCCAGGGGGCTGGGTATGAGCAGTTCTTC,CASLHPQGAGYEQFF
TRBD1,TRBJ1-5,-,TRBV7-2,TGTGCCAGCAGCTTCGGGACAGGGAGCGATCAGCCCCAGCATTTT,CASSFGTGSDQPQHF
TRBD1,TRBJ2-2,-,TRBV5-6,TGTGCCAGCAGCTCTCCGGGACAGGGAAACACCGGGGAGCTGTTTTTT,CASSSPGQGNTGELFF
-,TRBJ1-6,-,TRBV4-3,TGCGCCAGCAGCCAAGAGGCGCAGAGCTCCTATAATTCACCCCTCCACTTT,CASSQEAQSSYNSPLHF
-,TRBJ1-5,-,TRBV30,TGTGCCTGGAGCCCAATAACGGGGGGCAATCAGCCCCAGCATTTT,CAWSPITGGNQPQHF
-,TRBJ2-2,-,TRBV19,TGTGCCAGTAGTATACTCCGGGGACTGAGCACCGGGGAGCTGTTTTTT,CASSILRGLSTGELFF
-,TRBJ1-1,once,TRBV18,TGTGCCAGCTCACCAGCGGGGGCGTGGGGCACTGAAGCTTTCTTT,CASSPAGAWGTEAFF